This T cell receptor beta chain was sequenced during a study of PD-1 blockade in classical Hodgkin lymphoma. Findings and caveats of the study: At baseline, newly diagnosed patients reportedly showed less TCR diversity than healthy donors.

Assay used: immunoSEQ multiplex PCR; TCRdb lists only in-frame clones, some missing. The data contain about 13,000 clones, about 94% of them singletons. Each patient's relapse followed autologous stem cell transplantation, and brentuximab vedotin exposure varied. There are 14 residues in the CDR3. V was trimmed by 5 bases and J by 5 bases, leaving 16 bases between them. Germline-derived CDR1 and CDR2 are MNHEY and SVGAGI. In regard to this clone: The antigen is unknown.

This chain joins TRBV6-5 and TRBJ2-7; D uncertain. This specimen consisted of peripheral blood mononuclear cells (PBMCs), obtained at baseline. The sequence was obtained from a human donor with classical Hodgkin lymphoma. CDR3 bases: TGTGCCAGCAGTGAAACCCCCGAACCGAACGAGCAGTACTTC. Translating it yields CASSETPEPNEQYF.